This T cell receptor beta chain was documented in a study of control samples from healthy donors and cancer patients. Losses at the gene ends were 6 bases for V and 3 bases for J; bases not matched to a gene: 8. The CDR3 loop spans 15 amino acids. CDR1 is KGHSH and CDR2 is LQKENI in the germline V gene. The data were produced by immunoSEQ multiplex PCR, yet TCRdb's version contains in-frame clones alone and is incomplete. This table holds around 86,000 clones, over 85% found once. The J gene is TRBJ1-1, the V gene TRBV18, with 9 bases that match TRBD1. The receptor was derived from a woman in her sixties or seventies with head and neck cancer. Sequenced input: PBMCs. The CDR3 region is CASSDRTGADTEAFF. The DNA of the CDR3 is TGTGCCAGCTCCGACCGGACAGGGGCGGACACTGAAGCTTTCTTT.